A single sample gave rise to the 26 T cell receptor beta chains below, sequenced in a study of a mutant IDH1 vaccine in newly diagnosed glioma. Only in-frame clones appear in the TCRdb table, and some are missing; sequencing was by immunoSEQ multiplex PCR. Of about 41,000 clones in the sample, around 89% were seen once. Stated time point: week 35, safety follow-up. All doses held 300 ug of mutant IDH1 20-mer peptide, with topical imiquimod. Their recognized antigens are unknown. Sequences were derived from PBMCs, sampled from a glioma patient whose treatment included an IDH1 peptide vaccine. The source is a man aged 35 to 55 with glioma.

V usage is TRBV7-6 and J usage is TRBJ2-2; 11 bases agree with TRBD2. This CDR3 comprises 16 residues. Trimming at V came to 5 bases and at J to 4 bases, leaving 6 bases not matched to a gene. CDR1 and CDR2 from the germline V gene are SGHVS and FNYEAQ. The CDR3 reads CASSLLAGGLTGELFF. The CDR3, as DNA: TGTGCCAGCAGCCTATTAGCGGGGGGGCTCACCGGGGAGCTGTTTTTT.

This clone was picked up a small number of times. The CDR3 spells CASSLGPARHNEQFF. The CDR3, as DNA: TGTGCCAGCAGCTTGGGACCCGCCCGGCACAATGAGCAGTTCTTC. This chain connects TRBV5-4 to TRBJ2-1; no clear D gene. Per germline, CDR1 SGHNT and CDR2 YYREEE (reference sequence). The CDR3 is 15 amino acids. V was clipped by 0 bases and J by 5 bases, with 12 bases between them.

The chain employs TRBV11-2 and TRBJ1-4; possibly TRBD1 for D (6 bases). Between the trimmed V and J ends, which lost 3 bases and 10 bases, there was a span of 21 bases. This CDR3 has 16 amino acids. Germline V CDR1 and CDR2: SGHAT, FQNNGV. The CDR3 loop reads CASSFWGAAFPGKLFF. CDR3 nucleotides: TGTGCCAGCAGCTTTTGGGGGGCAGCATTCCCGGGAAAACTGTTTTTT.

The chain joins TRBV4-1 to TRBJ1-2; D may be TRBD1 (6 bases). The V end lost 6 bases, the J end lost 5 bases, and 16 bases lay between the germline ends. The CDR3 consists of 14 residues. Germline V gene lookup returns CDR1 MGHRA and CDR2 YSYEKL. Written as DNA, the CDR3 is TGCGCCAGCAGGATCGGACAGACGGAATATGGCTACACCTTC. It is translated as CASRIGQTEYGYTF.

The chain joins TRBV5-1 to TRBJ2-3; a possible D gene is TRBD2 (6 bases). The V end was cut by 4 bases, the J end by 4 bases, with 13 bases between. This CDR3 contains 14 residues. The V gene's germline CDR1 is SGHRS and CDR2 YFSETQ. This CDR3 reads CASSPGEYSDTQYF. CDR3 DNA: TGCGCCAGCAGCCCGGGGGAGTACTCAGATACGCAGTATTTT.

CDR3: CASSTRQGSNSPLHF. The CDR3 coding sequence is TGTGCCAGCAGTACTCGACAGGGGAGTAATTCACCCCTCCACTTT. This chain joins TRBV28 and TRBJ1-6; 8 bases agree with TRBD1. The CDR3 contains 15 residues. The germline V gene has CDR1 MDHEN and CDR2 SYDVKM. The V segment lost 5 bases and the J segment 6 bases; nucleotides outside the gene matches: 6.

The chain has TRBV9 and TRBJ1-4; the D gene is possibly TRBD1 (6 bases). V dropped 0 bases and J dropped 8 bases, with 14 bases sitting between them. Germline CDR1 reads SGDLS; CDR2 reads YYNGEE. The CDR3 is made up of 15 amino acids. The CDR3 reads CASSVGAGEGEKLFF. In DNA, the CDR3 is TGTGCCAGCAGCGTAGGTGCAGGGGAAGGGGAAAAACTGTTTTTT. Supplemented by reference TRBV9 and TRBJ1-4, the full variable domain reads DSGVTQTPKHLITATGQRVTLRCSPRSGDLSVYWYQQSLDQGLQFLIQYYNGEERAKGNILERFSAQQFPDLHSELNLSSLELGDSALYFCASSVGAGEGEKLFFGSGTQLSVL.

The chain combines TRBV9 with TRBJ2-5, with no clear D. Looked up from germline, CDR1 is SGDLS and CDR2 is YYNGEE. V was trimmed by 0 bases and J by 2 bases, leaving 8 bases between them. This CDR3 is built from 14 residues. CDR3 in DNA: TGTGCCAGCAGCGTAGGAGTAGGGCAAGAGACCCAGTACTTC. This encodes CASSVGVGQETQYF.

This sequence joins TRBV5-1 and TRBJ2-1; tentatively, D is TRBD1 or TRBD2 (6 bases each). Germline CDR1 reads SGHRS; CDR2 reads YFSETQ. V was pared by 5 bases and J by 7 bases, with 19 bases between. This CDR3 spans 15 amino acids. The CDR3 sequence: CASSSVGGLLNEQFF. For the CDR3, the DNA is TGCGCCAGCAGTTCGGTGGGGGGCCTTCTGAATGAGCAGTTCTTC.

This chain connects TRBV13 to TRBJ2-3; the match to TRBD2 covers 7 bases. The CDR3 length is 18 residues. The junction had 14 bases not matched to a gene; V was cut back by 5 bases and J by 0 bases. Germline values: CDR1 PRHDT, CDR2 FYEKMQ (reference sequence). The CDR3 sequence: CASSGRASGTRSTDTQYF. As DNA, the CDR3 is TGTGCCAGCAGCGGCCGGGCTAGCGGAACCCGGAGCACAGATACGCAGTATTTT.

There are a few counts of this clone. The V and J genes are TRBV5-4 and TRBJ2-5; maybe TRBD1 (7 bases). The germline V and J ends were trimmed by 3 bases and 3 bases, with 12 bases remaining between them. This CDR3 is built from 14 residues. The V gene's germline CDR1 is SGHNT and CDR2 YYREEE (reference sequence). This CDR3 is CASSSGGHEETQYF. The CDR3 bases are TGTGCCAGCAGCTCAGGGGGGCATGAAGAGACCCAGTACTTC.

This clone has more than one count but fewer than ten. The chain recombines TRBV11-2 with TRBJ1-2; 10 nucleotides align to TRBD1. V lost 0 bases, J lost 6 bases, and 4 bases stayed unmatched. Germline V gene lookup returns CDR1 SGHAT and CDR2 FQNNGV. The CDR3 totals 15 residues. Here the CDR3 reads CASSLDVTGGDGYTF. In nucleotides, the CDR3 is TGTGCCAGCAGCTTAGACGTGACAGGGGGCGATGGCTACACCTTC.

The chain joins TRBV28 to TRBJ1-2; perhaps TRBD1 as D (6 bases). Trimming removed 7 bases from V and 4 bases from J, with 16 bases in between. Germline values: CDR1 MDHEN, CDR2 SYDVKM. The CDR3 totals 14 residues. In DNA form, the CDR3 reads TGTGCCAGCACCAAGGGGGGTTTGTTCTATGGCTACACCTTC. As protein: CASTKGGLFYGYTF.

V usage is TRBV11-1 and J usage is TRBJ2-4; D unclear. The germline gives CDR1 SGHAT, CDR2 FQDESV (reference sequence). The V end lost 7 bases, the J end lost 6 bases, and 16 bases lay between the germline ends. The CDR3 consists of 14 residues. CDR3: CASKVTLGRNIQYF. The CDR3, as DNA: TGTGCCAGCAAAGTTACCCTCGGGCGAAACATTCAGTACTTC.

The chain recombines TRBV18 with TRBJ2-2, with a possible D match to TRBD1 (6 bases). V was pared by 2 bases and J by 7 bases, with 14 bases between. Germline values: CDR1 KGHSH, CDR2 LQKENI. CDR3 size: 15 residues. CDR3 sequence (DNA): TGTGCCAGCTCACCAAGCCACAGGGACGGCGGGGAGCTGTTTTTT. Its protein is CASSPSHRDGGELFF.

This chain links TRBV7-2 with TRBJ2-2; tentative D call: TRBD1 (5 bases). The CDR3 is made up of 13 amino acids. Germline V CDR1 and CDR2: SGHTA, FQGNSA. Trimming took off 6 bases at V and 1 base at J, with 6 bases between the two ends. The DNA for the CDR3 is TGTGCCAGCAGGACAGTGAACACCGGGGAGCTGTTTTTT. This sequence encodes CASRTVNTGELFF.

This chain links TRBV7-9 with TRBJ1-5; the match to TRBD1 covers 8 bases. Germline lookup yields CDR1 SEHNR and CDR2 FQNEAQ (reference sequence). After removal of 4 bases from V and 2 bases from J, the junction contained 10 bases not matched to a gene. The CDR3 runs to 17 residues. The CDR3 DNA is TGTGCCAGCAGCTCAACGGACAGGGTAGAGGGCAATCAGCCCCAGCATTTT. Amino acid sequence: CASSSTDRVEGNQPQHF.

V gene TRBV6-4 combines with J gene TRBJ2-3; tentatively, D is TRBD2 (5 bases). Trimming stripped 0 bases from V and 2 bases from J, with 12 bases between. The CDR3 consists of 16 residues. The germline CDR1 and CDR2 sequences are MRHNA and SNTAGT. The CDR3 nucleotides are TGTGCCAGCAGTGACTCCGCGGGCACCCTCACAGATACGCAGTATTTT. This sequence encodes CASSDSAGTLTDTQYF.

A single count supports this clone. V is TRBV11-2 and J is TRBJ2-5; D is ambiguous. Germline V gives CDR1 SGHAT, CDR2 FQNNGV. With 1 base removed from V and 2 bases from J, the gap between germline ends came to 8 bases. The CDR3 length is 14 residues. The DNA of the CDR3 is TGTGCCAGCAGCTTAGCTAACAGACAAGAGACCCAGTACTTC. This sequence encodes CASSLANRQETQYF. The full variable domain, with the rest looked up from reference TRBV11-2 and TRBJ2-5, is EAGVAQSPRYKIIEKRQSVAFWCNPISGHATLYWYQQILGQGPKLLIQFQNNGVVDDSQLPKDRFSAERLKGVDSTLKIQPAKLEDSAVYLCASSLANRQETQYFGPGTRLLVL.

The chain carries TRBV27 and TRBJ2-7; perhaps TRBD2 as D (5 bases). Germline-derived CDR1 and CDR2 are MNHEY and SMNVEV (reference sequence). This CDR3 is built from 16 residues. V lost 0 bases and J 3 bases, leaving 15 bases between the germline ends. CDR3 sequence reads: CASSLSRGSLLYEQYF. CDR3 DNA sequence: TGTGCCAGCAGTTTATCCCGGGGTTCACTACTCTACGAGCAGTACTTC.

The V gene is TRBV19, the J gene TRBJ1-1, with 9 bases aligning to TRBD1. The CDR3 covers 17 residues. The germline gives CDR1 LNHDA, CDR2 SQIVND (reference sequence). V was pared by 3 bases and J by 1 base, with 9 bases of the junction left unmatched. DNA for the CDR3: TGTGCCAGTAGTATTAAGAGGGACAGGGAACCGAACACTGAAGCTTTCTTT. Its protein is CASSIKRDREPNTEAFF.

The chain has TRBV6-4 and TRBJ2-3; D unresolved. The CDR3 is 13 residues long. In germline, CDR1 is MRHNA, CDR2 SNTAGT. V lost 2 bases and J lost 3, with 6 bases in between. The CDR3 DNA reads as TGTGCCAGCAGTGACAGGGTGACAGATACGCAGTATTTT. It translates to CASSDRVTDTQYF.

DNA of the CDR3: TGTGCCAGTTGGACAGGCCTCTCCACCGAAGCTTTCTTT. It codes for CASWTGLSTEAFF. J is TRBJ1-1 and V is TRBV19; TRBD1 aligns across 7 bases. The V gene's germline CDR1 is LNHDA and CDR2 SQIVND (reference sequence). This CDR3 is 13 amino acids long. The junction had 11 bases not matched to a gene; V was cut back by 8 bases and J by 8 bases.

The chain has TRBV30 and TRBJ1-5; D not certain. This CDR3 spans 13 amino acids. Germline V gene lookup returns CDR1 GTSNPN and CDR2 SVGIG (reference sequence). The ends were cut back, 0 bases at V and 2 bases at J, with 5 bases in the middle. The CDR3 here is CAWSVRGNQPQHF. In DNA, the CDR3 is TGTGCCTGGAGTGTACGCGGCAATCAGCCCCAGCATTTT. The full variable domain, its missing parts supplied by reference TRBV30 and TRBJ1-5, is SQTIHQWPATLVQPVGSPLSLECTVEGTSNPNLYWYRQAAGRGLQLLFYSVGIGQISSEVPQNLSASRPQDRQFILSSKKLLLSDSGFYLCAWSVRGNQPQHFGDGTRLSIL.

In DNA form, the CDR3 reads TGTGCCAGCAGCTCAACCCGGGGGGCTGAAGCTTTCTTT. Its protein product is CASSSTRGAEAFF. V and J are TRBV7-2 and TRBJ1-1; a possible D gene is TRBD1 (5 bases). The V gene lost 4 bases and the J gene lost 6 bases, with 12 bases spanning the gap. This CDR3 is 13 amino acids long. Germline CDR1 and CDR2: SGHTA and FQGNSA.

This chain connects TRBV18 to TRBJ2-1; 12 nucleotides line up with TRBD1. The CDR3 covers 17 residues. The V segment lost 6 bases and the J segment 12 bases; nucleotides outside the gene matches: 18. Germline V gene lookup returns CDR1 KGHSH and CDR2 LQKENI. As DNA, the CDR3 is TGTGCCAGCTCCTCCTTAACTTCGGGACAGGGGGCTGTTCGGCAGTTCTTC. Residues: CASSSLTSGQGAVRQFF. Full variable domain (rest looked up from reference TRBV18 and TRBJ2-1): NAGVMQNPRHLVRRRGQEARLRCSPMKGHSHVYWYRQLPEEGLKFMVYLQKENIIDESGMPKERFSAEFPKEGPSILRIQQVVRGDSAAYFCASSSLTSGQGAVRQFFGPGTRLTVL.